The clone carrying this TCR beta chain was seen a single time. Its antigen is unknown. This entry is derived from a study of cytomegalovirus exposure and HLA in healthy donors. General observations from the study: The study found most TCR sequences rare, yet found some public TCRs in many donors. Published work reported that the classifier diagnosed cytomegalovirus status with high specificity and sensitivity. The investigators catalogued 180 or so TCR beta chains as cytomegalovirus-associated.

TCRdb keeps only in-frame clones here, not all; method: immunoSEQ multiplex PCR. The repertoire holds 200,000 to 250,000 clones, with roughly 84% as singletons. Trimming removed 0 bases at V and 1 base at J, with 9 bases between. This CDR3 is 15 amino acids long. Germline-derived CDR1 and CDR2 are LGHNA and YSLEER. This sequence originates from a woman aged 30 to 39 in good health and CMV-seropositive. The sample comprised PBMCs. V usage is TRBV4-3 and J usage is TRBJ1-1; D not certain. DNA for the CDR3: TGCGCCAGCAGCCAAGATCCTCTGACGAACACTGAAGCTTTCTTT. It specifies CASSQDPLTNTEAFF.